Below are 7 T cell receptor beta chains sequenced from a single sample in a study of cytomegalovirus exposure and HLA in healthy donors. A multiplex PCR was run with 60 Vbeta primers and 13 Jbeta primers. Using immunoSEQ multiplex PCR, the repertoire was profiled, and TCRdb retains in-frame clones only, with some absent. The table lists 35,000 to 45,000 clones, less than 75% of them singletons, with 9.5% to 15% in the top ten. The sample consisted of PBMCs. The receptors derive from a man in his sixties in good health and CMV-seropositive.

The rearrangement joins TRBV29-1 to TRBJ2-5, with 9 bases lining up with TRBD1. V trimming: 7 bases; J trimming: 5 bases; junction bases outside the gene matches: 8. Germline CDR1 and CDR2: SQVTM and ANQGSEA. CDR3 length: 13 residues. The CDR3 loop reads CSARDRVGETQYF. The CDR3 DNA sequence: TGCAGCGCCAGGGACAGGGTCGGGGAGACCCAGTACTTC.

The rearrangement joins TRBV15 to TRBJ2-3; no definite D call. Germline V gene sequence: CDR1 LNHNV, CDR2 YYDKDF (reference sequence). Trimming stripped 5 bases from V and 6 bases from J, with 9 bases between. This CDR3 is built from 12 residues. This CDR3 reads CATSELSDTQYF. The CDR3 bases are TGTGCCACCAGCGAGTTGAGCGATACGCAGTATTTT.

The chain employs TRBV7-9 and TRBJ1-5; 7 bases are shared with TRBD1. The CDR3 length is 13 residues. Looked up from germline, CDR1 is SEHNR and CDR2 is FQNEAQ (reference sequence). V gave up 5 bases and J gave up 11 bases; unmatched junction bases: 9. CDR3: CASSRGGQGAQHF. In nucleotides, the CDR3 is TGTGCCAGCAGCAGGGGAGGCCAGGGGGCCCAGCATTTT.

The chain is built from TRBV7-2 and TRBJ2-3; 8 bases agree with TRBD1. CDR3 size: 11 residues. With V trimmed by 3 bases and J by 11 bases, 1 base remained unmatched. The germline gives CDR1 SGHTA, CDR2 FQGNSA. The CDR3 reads CASSFTGGQYF. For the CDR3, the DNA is TGTGCCAGCAGCTTCACAGGGGGGCAGTATTTT.

In DNA, the CDR3 is TGTGCCAGCAGCAGACAGGGGGACGGCTACACCTTC. Translated, it gives CASSRQGDGYTF. The chain has TRBV2 and TRBJ1-2; the match to TRBD1 covers 9 bases. CDR3 size: 12 residues. With 6 bases clipped from V and 8 bases from J, the junction kept 4 bases outside the gene matches. The V gene's germline CDR1 is SNHLY and CDR2 FYNNEI.

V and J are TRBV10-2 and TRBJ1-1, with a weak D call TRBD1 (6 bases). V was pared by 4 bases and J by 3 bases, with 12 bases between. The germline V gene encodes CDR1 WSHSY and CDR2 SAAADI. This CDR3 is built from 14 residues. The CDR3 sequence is CASSVTGWDTEAFF. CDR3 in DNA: TGCGCCAGCAGTGTTACAGGGTGGGACACTGAAGCTTTCTTT.

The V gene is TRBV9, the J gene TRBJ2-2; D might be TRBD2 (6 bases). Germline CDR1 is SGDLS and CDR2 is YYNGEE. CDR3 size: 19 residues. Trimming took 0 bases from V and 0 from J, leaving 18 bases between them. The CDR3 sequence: CASSVGGSGTKSNTGELFF. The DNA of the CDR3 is TGTGCCAGCAGCGTAGGGGGTAGCGGCACGAAGTCGAACACCGGGGAGCTGTTTTTT.